This TCR beta chain appears in the sequencing data of a study of post-analysis software for immune sequencing data. Turning to the study itself: Several disease courses (relapsing-remitting, secondary progressive and progressive-relapsing) of multiple sclerosis were included. General study points: Co-batched samples clustered tightly together by F measure. Controls had significantly higher normalized Chao1 diversity than multiple sclerosis patients. TRBV segments more frequent in patients than in controls numbered five and included TRBV5-6, TRBV5-1 and TRBV20-1.

This clonotype has just a few counts. What it binds is unknown. V gave up 4 bases and J gave up 6 bases, with 20 bases separating them. There are 16 residues in the CDR3. CDR1 and CDR2 (germline): MNHNS, SASEGT. TCR beta libraries were prepared from cDNA with unique molecular identifiers. Researchers reported 520,000 or so cDNA molecules coming from approximately 1 to 10 million T cells. TCRdb recomputed calls from the PCR reads with MiXCR, one row per CDR3 protein. The repertoire has hundreds of thousands of distinct CDR3 sequences, about 27% of them found once; the top ten carry around 0.6%. Input material: blood. The chain combines TRBV6-1 with TRBJ2-3; D remains ambiguous. The TCR originated in a girl between 10 and 17 years old with multiple sclerosis. The chain's CDR3 is CASSGGPYSPRDTQYF. CDR3 DNA: TGTGCCAGCAGTGGGGGTCCTTACAGCCCCAGGGATACGCAGTATTTT.